This TCR beta chain comes out of a study of cytomegalovirus exposure and HLA in healthy donors. PCR primers comprised 60 Vbeta and 13 Jbeta primers. TCRdb keeps only in-frame clones here, not all; method: immunoSEQ multiplex PCR. This sample contains tens of thousands of clones. The study, taken as a whole, reports: What was likely a sequencing artifact was a cluster of highly shared sequence variants. Presence/absence analyses took donor sequencing depth as roughly uniform. A later analysis linked around 15,000 TCR beta sequences to HLA alleles at 0.05 false discovery rate. When analyzed later, the rates of TCR association showed variation by HLA locus, with DRB1 the most and HLA-C the fewest.

On this clone itself: Antigen unknown.

The CDR3 runs to 15 residues. The V gene's germline CDR1 is SGHTS and CDR2 YDEGEE. The V gene lost 1 base and the J gene lost 0 bases, with 5 bases spanning the gap. This clonotype was sampled from a man younger than 35 in good health and CMV-seropositive. Sequenced material: PBMCs. J is TRBJ1-6 and V is TRBV5-8; D gene uncertain. The DNA of the CDR3 is TGTGCCAGCAGCTTGCGGAGCTCCTATAATTCACCCCTCCACTTT. It codes for CASSLRSSYNSPLHF.